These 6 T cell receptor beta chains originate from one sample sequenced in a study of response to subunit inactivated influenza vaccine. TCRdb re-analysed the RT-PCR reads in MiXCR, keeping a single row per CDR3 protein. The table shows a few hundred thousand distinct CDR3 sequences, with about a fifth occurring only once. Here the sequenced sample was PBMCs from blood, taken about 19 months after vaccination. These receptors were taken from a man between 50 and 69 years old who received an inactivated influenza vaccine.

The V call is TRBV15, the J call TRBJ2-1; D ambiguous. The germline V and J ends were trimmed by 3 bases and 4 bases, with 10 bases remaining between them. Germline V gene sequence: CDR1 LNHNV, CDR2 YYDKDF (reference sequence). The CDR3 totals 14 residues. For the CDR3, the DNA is TGTGCCACCAGCAGCTCCGGCGATTACAATGAGCAGTTCTTC. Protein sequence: CATSSSGDYNEQFF.

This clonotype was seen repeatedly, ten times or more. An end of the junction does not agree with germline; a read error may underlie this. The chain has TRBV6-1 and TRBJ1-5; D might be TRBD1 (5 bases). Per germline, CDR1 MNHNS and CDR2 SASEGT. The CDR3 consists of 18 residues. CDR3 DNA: TGTGCCAGCAGCGAAGACAGATCAATAACTTATAGCAATCAGCCCCAGCATTTT. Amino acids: CASSEDRSITYSNQPQHF.

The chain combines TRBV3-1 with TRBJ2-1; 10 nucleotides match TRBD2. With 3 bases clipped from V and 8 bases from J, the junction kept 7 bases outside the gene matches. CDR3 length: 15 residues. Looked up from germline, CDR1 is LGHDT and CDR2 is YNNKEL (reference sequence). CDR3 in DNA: TGTGCCAGCAGCCAGGGATGGACTAGCGGTGATGAGCAGTTCTTC. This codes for CASSQGWTSGDEQFF.

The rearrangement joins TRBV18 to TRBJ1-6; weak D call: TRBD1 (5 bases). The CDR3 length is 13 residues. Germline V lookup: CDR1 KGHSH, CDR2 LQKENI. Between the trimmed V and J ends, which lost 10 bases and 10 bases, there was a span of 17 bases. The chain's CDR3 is CATTEVQESPLHF. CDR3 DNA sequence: TGTGCCACCACAGAAGTACAGGAGTCACCCCTCCACTTT. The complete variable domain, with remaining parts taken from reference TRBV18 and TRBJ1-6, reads NAGVMQNPRHLVRRRGQEARLRCSPMKGHSHVYWYRQLPEEGLKFMVYLQKENIIDESGMPKERFSAEFPKEGPSILRIQQVVRGDSAAYFCATTEVQESPLHFGNGTRLTVT.

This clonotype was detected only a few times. The CDR3 is CASSVTGGNSPLHF. CDR3 bases: TGTGCCAGCAGCGTAACCGGGGGCAATTCACCCCTCCACTTT. The V and J genes are TRBV9 and TRBJ1-6, with D perhaps matching TRBD1 (6 bases). Germline CDR1 SGDLS, CDR2 YYNGEE. The CDR3 has 14 amino acids. V lost 1 base and J 7 bases, leaving 9 bases between the germline ends.

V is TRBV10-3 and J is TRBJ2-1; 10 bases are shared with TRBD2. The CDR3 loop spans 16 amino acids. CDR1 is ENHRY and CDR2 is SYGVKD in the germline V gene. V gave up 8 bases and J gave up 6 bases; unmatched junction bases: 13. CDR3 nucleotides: TGTGCCATCGGGAACCCCAGCGGGAGGGCCATCAATGAGCAGTTCTTC. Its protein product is CAIGNPSGRAINEQFF.